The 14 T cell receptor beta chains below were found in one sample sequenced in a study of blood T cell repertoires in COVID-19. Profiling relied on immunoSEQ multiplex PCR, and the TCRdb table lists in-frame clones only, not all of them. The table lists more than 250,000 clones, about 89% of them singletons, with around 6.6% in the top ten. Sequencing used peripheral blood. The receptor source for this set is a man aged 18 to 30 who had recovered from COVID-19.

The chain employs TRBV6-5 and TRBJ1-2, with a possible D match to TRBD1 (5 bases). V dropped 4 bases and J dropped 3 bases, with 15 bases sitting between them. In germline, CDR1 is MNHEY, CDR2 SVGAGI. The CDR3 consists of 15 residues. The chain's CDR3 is CASSSRRQNYYGYTF. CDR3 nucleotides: TGTGCCAGCAGTTCTCGCCGACAGAACTACTATGGCTACACCTTC.

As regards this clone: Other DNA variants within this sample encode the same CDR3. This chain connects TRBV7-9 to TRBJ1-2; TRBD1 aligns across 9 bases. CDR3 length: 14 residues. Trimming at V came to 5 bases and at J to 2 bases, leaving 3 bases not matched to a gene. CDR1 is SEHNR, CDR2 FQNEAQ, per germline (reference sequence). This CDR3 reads CASSLGQGNYGYTF. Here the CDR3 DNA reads TGTGCCAGCAGCCTCGGACAGGGGAACTATGGCTACACCTTC.

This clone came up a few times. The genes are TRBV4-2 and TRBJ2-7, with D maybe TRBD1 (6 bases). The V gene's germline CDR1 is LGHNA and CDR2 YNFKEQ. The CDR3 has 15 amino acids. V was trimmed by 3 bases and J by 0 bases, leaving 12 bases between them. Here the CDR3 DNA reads TGTGCCAGCAGCCAGACAAGGGGGTCCTCCTACGAGCAGTACTTC. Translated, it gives CASSQTRGSSYEQYF.

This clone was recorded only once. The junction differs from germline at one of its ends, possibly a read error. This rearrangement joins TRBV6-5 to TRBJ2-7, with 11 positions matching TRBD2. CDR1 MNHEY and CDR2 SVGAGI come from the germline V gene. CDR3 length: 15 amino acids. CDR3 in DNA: TGTGCCAGCAGGCTAGCGGGGGGACCCCCCTACGCGCAGTACTTC. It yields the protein CASRLAGGPPYAQYF.

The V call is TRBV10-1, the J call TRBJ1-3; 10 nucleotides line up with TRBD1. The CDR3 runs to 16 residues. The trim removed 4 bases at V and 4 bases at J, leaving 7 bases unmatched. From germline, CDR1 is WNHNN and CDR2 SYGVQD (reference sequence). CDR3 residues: CASSAPDRGQGNTIYF. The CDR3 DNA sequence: TGCGCCAGCAGTGCCCCCGACAGGGGGCAAGGAAACACCATATATTTT.

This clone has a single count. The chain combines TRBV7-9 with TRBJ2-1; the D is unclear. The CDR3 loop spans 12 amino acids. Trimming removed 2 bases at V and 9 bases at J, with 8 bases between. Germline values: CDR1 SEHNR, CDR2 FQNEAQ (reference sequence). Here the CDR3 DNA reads TGTGCCAGCAGCTTATTTGTCGGTGAGCAGTTCTTC. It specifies CASSLFVGEQFF.

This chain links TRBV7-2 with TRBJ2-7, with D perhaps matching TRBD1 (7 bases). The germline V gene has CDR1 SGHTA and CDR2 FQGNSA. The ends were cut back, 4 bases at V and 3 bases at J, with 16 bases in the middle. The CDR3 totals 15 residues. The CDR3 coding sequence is TGTGCCAGCAGCTCCGGCGGGACAGCCCGCTACGAGCAGTACTTC. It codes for CASSSGGTARYEQYF.

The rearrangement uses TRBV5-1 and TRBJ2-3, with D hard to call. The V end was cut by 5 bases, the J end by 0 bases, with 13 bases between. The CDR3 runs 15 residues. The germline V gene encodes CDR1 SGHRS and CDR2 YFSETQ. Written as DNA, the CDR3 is TGCGCCAGCAGGCCAGCAGGTTCTAGCACAGATACGCAGTATTTT. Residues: CASRPAGSSTDTQYF.

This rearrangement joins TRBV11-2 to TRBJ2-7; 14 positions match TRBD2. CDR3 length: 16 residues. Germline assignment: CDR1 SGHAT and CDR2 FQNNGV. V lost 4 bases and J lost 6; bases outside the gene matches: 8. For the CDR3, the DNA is TGTGCCAGCAGCTCCGCCGCGGGACTAGCGGGAGCCGAGCAGTACTTC. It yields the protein CASSSAAGLAGAEQYF.

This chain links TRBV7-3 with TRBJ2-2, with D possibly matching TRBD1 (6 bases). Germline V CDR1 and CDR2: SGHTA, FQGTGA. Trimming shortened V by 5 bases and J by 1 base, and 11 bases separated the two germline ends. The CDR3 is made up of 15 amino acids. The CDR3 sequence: CASSPDRLNTGELFF. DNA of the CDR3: TGTGCCAGCAGCCCAGACAGGCTGAACACCGGGGAGCTGTTTTTT. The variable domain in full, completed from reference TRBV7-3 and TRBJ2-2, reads GAGVSQTPSNKVTEKGKYVELRCDPISGHTALYWYRQSLGQGPEFLIYFQGTGAADDSGLPNDRFFAVRPEGSVSTLKIQRTERGDSAVYLCASSPDRLNTGELFFGEGSRLTVL.

CDR3 nucleotide sequence: TGTGCCAGCAGCCAAGAACGGCTCTACGGGGGGACCCAGTACTTC. Amino acids: CASSQERLYGGTQYF. The chain is built from TRBV3-1 (or the pseudogene TRBV3-2) and TRBJ2-5, with D perhaps matching TRBD2 (6 bases). The CDR3 sequence is 15 residues long. Trimming cost V 0 bases and J 7 bases, with 15 bases left between them. The germline CDR1 and CDR2 sequences are LGHDT and YNNKEL (reference sequence).

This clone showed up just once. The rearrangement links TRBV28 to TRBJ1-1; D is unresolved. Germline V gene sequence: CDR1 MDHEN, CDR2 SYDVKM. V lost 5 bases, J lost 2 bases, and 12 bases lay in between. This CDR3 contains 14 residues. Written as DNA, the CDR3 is TGTGCCAGCAGTCTTCTGACGGGAAACACTGAAGCTTTCTTT. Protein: CASSLLTGNTEAFF.

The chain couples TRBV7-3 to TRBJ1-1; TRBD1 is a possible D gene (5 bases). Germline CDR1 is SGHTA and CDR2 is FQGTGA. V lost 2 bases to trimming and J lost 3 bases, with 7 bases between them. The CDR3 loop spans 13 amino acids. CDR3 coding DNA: TGTGCCAGCAGCTTAGCACAGGACACTGAAGCTTTCTTT. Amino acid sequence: CASSLAQDTEAFF.

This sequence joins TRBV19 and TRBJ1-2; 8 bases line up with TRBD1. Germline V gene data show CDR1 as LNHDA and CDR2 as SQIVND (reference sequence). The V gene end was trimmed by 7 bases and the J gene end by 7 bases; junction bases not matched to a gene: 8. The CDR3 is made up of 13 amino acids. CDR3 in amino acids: CASMGTGLLGYTF. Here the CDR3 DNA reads TGTGCCAGTATGGGGACAGGACTTCTTGGCTACACCTTC.